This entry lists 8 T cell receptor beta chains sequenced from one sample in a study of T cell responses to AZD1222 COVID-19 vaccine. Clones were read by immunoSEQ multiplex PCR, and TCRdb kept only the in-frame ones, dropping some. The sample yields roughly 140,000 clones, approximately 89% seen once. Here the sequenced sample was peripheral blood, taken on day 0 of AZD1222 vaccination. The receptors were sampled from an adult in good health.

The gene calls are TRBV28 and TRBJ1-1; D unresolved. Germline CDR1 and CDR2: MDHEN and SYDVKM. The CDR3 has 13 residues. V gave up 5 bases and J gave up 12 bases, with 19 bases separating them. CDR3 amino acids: CASSEQRTPFTFF. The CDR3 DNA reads TGTGCCAGCAGTGAACAAAGGACCCCATTTACTTTCTTT.

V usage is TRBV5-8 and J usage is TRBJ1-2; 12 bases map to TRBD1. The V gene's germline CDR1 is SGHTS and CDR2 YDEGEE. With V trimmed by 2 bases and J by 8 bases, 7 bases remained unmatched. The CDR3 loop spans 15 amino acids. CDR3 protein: CASSFPGQGAGGYTF. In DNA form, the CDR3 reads TGTGCCAGCAGCTTCCCGGGACAGGGGGCCGGGGGCTACACCTTC.

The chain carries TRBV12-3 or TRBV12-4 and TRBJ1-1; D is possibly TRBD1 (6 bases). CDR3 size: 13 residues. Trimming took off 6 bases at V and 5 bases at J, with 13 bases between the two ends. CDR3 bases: TGTGCCAGCAGCTACAGGGAGGAGACTGAAGCTTTCTTT. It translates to CASSYREETEAFF.

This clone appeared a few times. DNA for the CDR3: TGCAGCGTTGAAGGATCCGCCCGATCAACTGGAAACACCATATATTTT. Translation: CSVEGSARSTGNTIYF. The chain links TRBV29-1 to TRBJ1-3, with D uncertain. The CDR3 runs 16 residues. Trimming pared 1 base from V and 2 bases from J, leaving 15 bases between. Looked up from germline, CDR1 is SQVTM and CDR2 is ANQGSEA.

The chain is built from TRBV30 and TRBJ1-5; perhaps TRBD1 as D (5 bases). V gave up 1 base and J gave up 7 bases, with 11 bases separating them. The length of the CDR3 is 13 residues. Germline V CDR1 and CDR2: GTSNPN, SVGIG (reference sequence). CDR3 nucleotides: TGTGCCTGGAGTGGAGGTGGGGGGCAGCCCCAGCATTTT. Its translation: CAWSGGGGQPQHF. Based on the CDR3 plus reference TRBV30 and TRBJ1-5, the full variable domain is SQTIHQWPATLVQPVGSPLSLECTVEGTSNPNLYWYRQAAGRGLQLLFYSVGIGQISSEVPQNLSASRPQDRQFILSSKKLLLSDSGFYLCAWSGGGGQPQHFGDGTRLSIL.

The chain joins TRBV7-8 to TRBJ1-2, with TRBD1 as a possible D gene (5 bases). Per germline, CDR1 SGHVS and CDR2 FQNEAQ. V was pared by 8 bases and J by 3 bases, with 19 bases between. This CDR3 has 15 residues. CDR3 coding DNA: TGTGCCAGCGGGTACATCTTTAGGGGCCACTATGGCTACACCTTC. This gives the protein CASGYIFRGHYGYTF.

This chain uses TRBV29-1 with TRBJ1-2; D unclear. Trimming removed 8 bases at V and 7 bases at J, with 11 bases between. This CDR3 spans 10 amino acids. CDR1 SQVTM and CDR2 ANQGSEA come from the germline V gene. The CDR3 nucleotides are TGCAGCCCTGGCCGCTCTGGCTACACCTTC. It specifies CSPGRSGYTF.

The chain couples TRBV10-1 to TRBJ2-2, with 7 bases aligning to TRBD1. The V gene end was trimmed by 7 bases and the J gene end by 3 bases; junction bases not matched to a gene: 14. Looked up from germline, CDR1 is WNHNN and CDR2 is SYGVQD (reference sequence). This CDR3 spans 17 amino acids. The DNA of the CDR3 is TGCGCCAGCAATCGCACGGACAGGTACGGGGACACCGGGGAGCTGTTTTTT. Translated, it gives CASNRTDRYGDTGELFF.